This passage covers 23 T cell receptor beta chains from one sample sequenced in a study of blood T cells in healthy people across ages. The use of a sample-barcoded 5' primer and a J-beta primer mix characterized a second PCR of roughly 7 to 12 cycles. TCRdb reprocessed the 5' RACE reads via MiXCR and lists one record per CDR3 protein. The sample has roughly 1.9 million distinct CDR3 sequences, approximately 40% seen once. The specimen sequenced was blood. Receptors originate from a human donor in good health.

This clonotype was found a few times. The chain employs TRBV28 and TRBJ2-7; no definite D call. This CDR3 is built from 13 residues. Trimming took 5 bases from V and 5 from J, leaving 13 bases between them. Looked up from germline, CDR1 is MDHEN and CDR2 is SYDVKM. CDR3 sequence: CASSPILTNEQYF. CDR3 bases: TGTGCCAGCAGTCCCATCCTTACGAACGAGCAGTACTTC. Filled out from reference TRBV28 and TRBJ2-7, the complete variable domain reads DVKVTQSSRYLVKRTGEKVFLECVQDMDHENMFWYRQDPGLGLRLIYFSYDVKMKEKGDIPEGYSVSREKKERFSLILESASTNQTSMYLCASSPILTNEQYFGPGTRLTVT.

This clonotype turned up a few times. The J gene is TRBJ1-4, the V gene TRBV20-1, with D perhaps matching TRBD1 (5 bases). CDR3 length: 15 amino acids. V lost 1 base to trimming and J lost 10 bases, with 19 bases between them. Per the germline V gene, CDR1 is DFQATT and CDR2 is SNEGSKA (reference sequence). The DNA for the CDR3 is TGCAGTGCTAGAGGGGGGAACTCTCTGTCAGGAAAACTGTTTTTT. It yields the protein CSARGGNSLSGKLFF.

For this clonotype: A much larger clone lies a single base off, so this may be a read error. The chain employs TRBV6-2 or TRBV6-3 and TRBJ2-1; TRBD1 is a possible D gene (6 bases). Germline CDR1 and CDR2: MNHEY and SVGEGT. Trimming cost V 8 bases and J 10 bases, with 21 bases left between them. The CDR3 has 14 amino acids. CDR3 sequence (DNA): TGTGCCAGCTGGGACCCAGGGGATCCCTACGAGCAGTTCTTC. As protein: CASWDPGDPYEQFF.

The chain links TRBV10-3 to TRBJ2-7; TRBD1 agrees at 10 bases. This CDR3 contains 21 residues. Germline CDR1 is ENHRY and CDR2 is SYGVKD. V dropped 0 bases and J dropped 5; count of bases not matched to a gene: 22. The CDR3 DNA reads as TGTGCCATCAGTGAGTCGATTGCTTACACCCTAGACCGGGACAGGGGCGACGAGCAGTACTTC. This codes for CAISESIAYTLDRDRGDEQYF.

The genes are TRBV10-3 and TRBJ1-2; weak D call: TRBD1 (6 bases). The CDR3 runs to 14 residues. Germline CDR1 is ENHRY and CDR2 is SYGVKD. V was clipped by 4 bases and J by 2 bases, with 11 bases between them. The CDR3 DNA follows: TGTGCCATCAGTGTTGGTCAGGGGAACTATGGCTACACCTTC. Translating gives CAISVGQGNYGYTF.

This clonotype was seen a handful of times. The J gene is TRBJ2-7, the V gene TRBV13, with a weak D call TRBD2 (6 bases). This CDR3 has 14 amino acids. The V and J ends lost 5 bases and 3 bases respectively, with 14 bases between them. Germline-derived CDR1 and CDR2 are PRHDT and FYEKMQ (reference sequence). The CDR3 sequence: CASSARGEIYEQYF. The CDR3 DNA is TGTGCCAGCAGCGCTCGCGGGGAGATCTACGAGCAGTACTTC.

The chain employs TRBV6-2 or TRBV6-3 and TRBJ2-5; TRBD1 agrees at 9 bases. Germline CDR1 reads MNHEY; CDR2 reads SVGEGT. CDR3 length: 15 residues. J gave up 4 bases and V 2 bases, and 5 bases lay outside the gene matches. CDR3 sequence: CASSYPGQGIETQYF. In DNA form, the CDR3 reads TGTGCCAGCAGTTACCCGGGACAGGGAATAGAGACCCAGTACTTC.

The chain has TRBV18 and TRBJ2-1; 7 positions match TRBD1. Germline CDR1 reads KGHSH; CDR2 reads LQKENI. Losses at the gene ends were 5 bases for V and 2 bases for J; bases not matched to a gene: 6. The CDR3 covers 15 residues. The CDR3 region is CASSKGQRTYNEQFF. The CDR3 bases are TGTGCCAGCTCAAAGGGACAGAGAACCTACAATGAGCAGTTCTTC.

The J gene is TRBJ2-7, the V gene TRBV5-1; 8 bases align to TRBD1. V dropped 6 bases and J dropped 4; count of bases not matched to a gene: 12. Germline V gene data show CDR1 as SGHRS and CDR2 as YFSETQ. The CDR3 extends over 15 amino acids. CDR3 sequence reads: CASKPRSQGGYEQYF. The CDR3, as DNA: TGCGCCAGCAAGCCACGATCACAGGGGGGATACGAGCAGTACTTC.

The chain links TRBV12-3 or TRBV12-4 to TRBJ1-1; maybe TRBD1 (6 bases). The germline V and J ends were trimmed by 6 bases and 3 bases, with 17 bases remaining between them. The CDR3 consists of 15 residues. In DNA form, the CDR3 reads TGTGCCAGCAGGATAACAGGGTTGGGGGACACTGAAGCTTTCTTT. As protein: CASRITGLGDTEAFF.

This clonotype came up a few times. The rearrangement joins TRBV12-3 or TRBV12-4 to TRBJ2-1, with D perhaps matching TRBD1 or TRBD2 (6 bases each). V was shortened by 7 bases and J by 4 bases, with 17 bases between the two germline ends. This CDR3 has 15 amino acids. The chain's CDR3 is CASTLGRGQYNEQFF. For the CDR3, the DNA is TGTGCCAGCACTTTGGGGCGGGGACAATACAATGAGCAGTTCTTC.

The genes are TRBV6-5 and TRBJ2-7, with D perhaps TRBD2 (6 bases). Looked up from germline, CDR1 is MNHEY and CDR2 is SVGAGI. V gave up 4 bases and J gave up 4 bases, with 17 bases separating them. There are 15 residues in the CDR3. CDR3 region: CASSFTSRAGYEQYF. CDR3 in DNA: TGTGCCAGCAGTTTCACGAGTCGCGCGGGGTACGAGCAGTACTTC.

The chain joins TRBV6-5 to TRBJ2-1; unclear D gene. Germline V CDR1 and CDR2: MNHEY, SVGAGI. The CDR3 contains 11 residues. Trimming took 7 bases from V and 14 from J, leaving 15 bases between them. The CDR3 protein is CASTFGQQEFF. The CDR3 DNA reads TGTGCCAGCACGTTCGGTCAGCAGGAGTTCTTC.

The V and J genes are TRBV6-1 and TRBJ1-2; maybe TRBD1 (6 bases). Per the germline V gene, CDR1 is MNHNS and CDR2 is SASEGT. Trimming cost V 5 bases and J 4 bases, with 17 bases left between them. CDR3 length: 15 residues. CDR3 amino acids: CASSPQQGGSYGYTF. The CDR3 coding sequence is TGTGCCAGCAGTCCCCAACAGGGCGGAAGCTATGGCTACACCTTC.

Written as DNA, the CDR3 is TGTGCCAGCAGCCATAACAGGGAGTCACCCCTCCACTTT. Amino acids: CASSHNRESPLHF. The chain carries TRBV4-2 and TRBJ1-6; TRBD1 might be the D (6 bases). Germline V gene sequence: CDR1 LGHNA, CDR2 YNFKEQ. V lost 3 bases and J lost 10, with 10 bases in between. This CDR3 has 13 amino acids.

The chain is built from TRBV25-1 and TRBJ2-5, with 7 bases fitting TRBD2. CDR3 length equals 16 residues. Germline-derived CDR1 and CDR2 are MGHDK and SYGVNS. V was clipped by 2 bases and J by 2 bases; unmatched bases: 8. The DNA of the CDR3 is TGTGCCAGCAGTGAAAAGGGGAGCGGGGCACAAGAGACCCAGTACTTC. Amino acids: CASSEKGSGAQETQYF. The entire variable domain, with the rest obtained from reference TRBV25-1 and TRBJ2-5, is as follows: EADIYQTPRYLVIGTGKKITLECSQTMGHDKMYWYQQDPGMELHLIHYSYGVNSTEKGDLSSESTVSRIRTEHFPLTLESARPSHTSQYLCASSEKGSGAQETQYFGPGTRLLVL.

The CDR3 DNA is TGTGCTTCTAATTTTCGTCGTCTAGCGGGCAACGAGCAGTACTTC. This codes for CASNFRRLAGNEQYF. V is TRBV2 and J is TRBJ2-4; 8 bases line up with TRBD2. Near its end, the DNA agrees better with TRBJ2-7, so the J call may be wrong. This CDR3 is built from 15 residues. Per germline, CDR1 SNHLY and CDR2 FYNNEI.

This clonotype turned up a few times. The rearrangement joins TRBV6-2 or TRBV6-3 to TRBJ2-3; D might be TRBD2 (7 bases). The CDR3 loop spans 14 amino acids. V shed 5 bases and J shed 7 bases, with 16 bases lying between them. Germline values: CDR1 MNHEY, CDR2 SVGEGT. The CDR3 DNA reads as TGTGCCAGCAGTAGGTCGGGGGGCCTCCATACGCAGTATTTT. Protein sequence: CASSRSGGLHTQYF.

As concerns this clonotype: The junction shows a germline mismatch at one end, possibly a read error. This rearrangement joins TRBV12-3 or TRBV12-4 to TRBJ2-3; D is unresolved. The CDR3 is 12 residues long. The CDR3 DNA reads as TGTGTCAGCAGTCCTCTCACAGATACGCAGTATTTT. It encodes CVSSPLTDTQYF.

The chain combines TRBV7-9 with TRBJ2-7, with D perhaps assigned TRBD1 or TRBD2 (5 bases each). CDR3 size: 14 residues. Between the trimmed V and J ends, which lost 5 bases and 5 bases, there was a span of 16 bases. In germline, CDR1 is SEHNR, CDR2 FQNEAQ (reference sequence). The CDR3 loop reads CASSPFKGENEQYF. The CDR3 DNA reads TGTGCCAGCAGCCCGTTTAAAGGGGAGAACGAGCAGTACTTC.

This clonotype was seen only a few times. This chain links TRBV27 with TRBJ2-1; 11 bases line up with TRBD2. Germline V lookup: CDR1 MNHEY, CDR2 SMNVEV (reference sequence). CDR3 length equals 16 residues. The J segment lost 6 bases and the V segment lost 4 bases, leaving 8 bases of the junction unmatched. The CDR3 sequence is CASSSPTSGASNEQFF. The CDR3, as DNA: TGTGCCAGCAGTTCTCCGACTAGCGGGGCTTCCAATGAGCAGTTCTTC.

Of note for this clonotype: A much larger clone sits a single nucleotide away, making a read error possible. The rearrangement uses TRBV7-2 and TRBJ2-5; 7 positions agree with TRBD2. V trimming: 2 bases; J trimming: 11 bases; junction bases outside the gene matches: 11. This CDR3 comprises 14 residues. Germline CDR1 reads SGHTA; CDR2 reads FQGNSA. In DNA, the CDR3 is TGTGCCAGCAGCTTAACTGGGACTATCTACGTGCAGTACTTC. The encoded protein is CASSLTGTIYVQYF.

Details on this clonotype: Sequence at one end of the junction differs from germline and may be a read error. This chain links TRBV12-3 or TRBV12-4 with TRBJ2-5, with 7 nucleotides matching TRBD1. The CDR3 loop spans 14 amino acids. The DNA for the CDR3 is TGTACCAGCAGTGGACAGGCCAAGGTTAAGGCCCAGTACTTC. Its translation is CTSSGQAKVKAQYF.